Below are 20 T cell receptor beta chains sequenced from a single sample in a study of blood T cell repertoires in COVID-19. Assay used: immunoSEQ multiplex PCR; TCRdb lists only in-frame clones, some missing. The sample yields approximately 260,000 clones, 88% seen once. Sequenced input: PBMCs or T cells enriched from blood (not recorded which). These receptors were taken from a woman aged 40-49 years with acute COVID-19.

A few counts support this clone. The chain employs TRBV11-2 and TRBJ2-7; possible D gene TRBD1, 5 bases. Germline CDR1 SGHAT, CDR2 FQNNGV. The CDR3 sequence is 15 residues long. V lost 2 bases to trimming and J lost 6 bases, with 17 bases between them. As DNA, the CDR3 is TGTGCCAGCAGCTTACTTGACCCAGGGCTCGGCGAGCAGTACTTC. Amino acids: CASSLLDPGLGEQYF.

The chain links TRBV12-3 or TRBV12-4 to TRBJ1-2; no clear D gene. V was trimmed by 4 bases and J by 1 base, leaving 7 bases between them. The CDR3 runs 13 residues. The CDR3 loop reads CASSSLLNYGYTF. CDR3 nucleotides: TGTGCCAGCAGTTCCCTCCTTAACTATGGCTACACCTTC.

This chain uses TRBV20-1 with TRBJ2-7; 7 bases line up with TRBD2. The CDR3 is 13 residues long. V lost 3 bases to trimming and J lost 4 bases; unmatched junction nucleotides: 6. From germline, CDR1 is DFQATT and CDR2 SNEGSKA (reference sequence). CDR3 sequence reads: CSASRAGLYEQYF. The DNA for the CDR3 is TGCAGTGCTAGTCGAGCGGGATTGTACGAGCAGTACTTC.

CDR3 amino acids: CASGEISGNTIYF. In nucleotides, the CDR3 is TGTGCCAGCGGTGAGATATCTGGAAACACCATATATTTT. This chain connects TRBV27 to TRBJ1-3; D gene unclear. V was shortened by 8 bases and J by 1 base, with 9 bases between the two germline ends. The germline gives CDR1 MNHEY, CDR2 SMNVEV (reference sequence). The CDR3 extends over 13 amino acids.

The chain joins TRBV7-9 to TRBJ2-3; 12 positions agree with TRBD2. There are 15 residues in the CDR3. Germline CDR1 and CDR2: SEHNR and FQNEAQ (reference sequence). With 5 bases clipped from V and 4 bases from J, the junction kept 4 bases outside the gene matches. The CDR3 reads CASSRGTSGPDTQYF. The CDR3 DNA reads TGTGCCAGCAGCCGTGGGACTAGCGGGCCAGATACGCAGTATTTT.

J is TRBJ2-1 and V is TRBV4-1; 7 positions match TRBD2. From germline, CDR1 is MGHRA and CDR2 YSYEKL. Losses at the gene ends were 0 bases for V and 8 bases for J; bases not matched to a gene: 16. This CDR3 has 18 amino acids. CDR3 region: CASSQDPRGASGSDEQFF. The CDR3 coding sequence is TGCGCCAGCAGCCAAGATCCCCGCGGGGCTAGCGGTTCGGATGAGCAGTTCTTC.

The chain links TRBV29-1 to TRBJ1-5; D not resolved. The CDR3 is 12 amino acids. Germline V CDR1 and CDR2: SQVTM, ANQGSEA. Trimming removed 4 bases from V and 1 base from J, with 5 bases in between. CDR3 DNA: TGCAGCGTTGGCAGGAGCAATCAGCCCCAGCATTTT. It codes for CSVGRSNQPQHF. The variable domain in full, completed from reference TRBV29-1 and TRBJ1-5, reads SAVISQKPSRDICQRGTSLTIQCQVDSQVTMMFWYRQQPGQSLTLIATANQGSEATYESGFVIDKFPISRPNLTFSTLTVSNMSPEDSSIYLCSVGRSNQPQHFGDGTRLSIL.

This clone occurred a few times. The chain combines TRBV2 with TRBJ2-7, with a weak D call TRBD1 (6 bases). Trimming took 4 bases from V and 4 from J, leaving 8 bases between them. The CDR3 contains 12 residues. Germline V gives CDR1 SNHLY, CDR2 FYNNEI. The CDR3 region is CASSGQAYEQYV. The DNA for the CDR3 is TGTGCCAGCAGTGGACAGGCATACGAGCAGTACGTC.

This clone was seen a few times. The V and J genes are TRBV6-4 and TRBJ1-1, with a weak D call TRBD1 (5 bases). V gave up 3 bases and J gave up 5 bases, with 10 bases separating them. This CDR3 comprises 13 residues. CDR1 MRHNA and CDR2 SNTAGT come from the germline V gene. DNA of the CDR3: TGTGCCAGCAGTGATTGGTCAGGGACTGAAGCTTTCTTT. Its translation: CASSDWSGTEAFF.

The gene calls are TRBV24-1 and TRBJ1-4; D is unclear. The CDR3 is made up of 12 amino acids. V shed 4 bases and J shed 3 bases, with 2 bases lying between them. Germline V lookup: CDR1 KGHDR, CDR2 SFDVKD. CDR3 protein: CATSDSNEKLFF. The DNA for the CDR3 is TGTGCCACCAGTGACTCTAATGAAAAACTGTTTTTT.

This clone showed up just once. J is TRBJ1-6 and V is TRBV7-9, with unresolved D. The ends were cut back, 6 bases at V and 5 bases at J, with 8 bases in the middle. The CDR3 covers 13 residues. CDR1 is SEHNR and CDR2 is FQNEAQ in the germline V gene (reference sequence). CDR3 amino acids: CASRRGDNSPLHF. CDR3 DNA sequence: TGTGCCAGCAGGCGCGGGGATAATTCACCCCTCCACTTT.

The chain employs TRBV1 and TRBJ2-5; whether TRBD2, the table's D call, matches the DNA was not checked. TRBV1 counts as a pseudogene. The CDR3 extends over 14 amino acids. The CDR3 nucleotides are TGCACCAGCACCCTGGCTAGCGGGCCGCGGACCCAGTACTTC. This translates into CTSTLASGPRTQYF.

The CDR3 DNA reads as TGTGCCAGCAGCTTAGGATCAGGGGGCCCTGCTAACTATGGCTACACCTTC. Its translation: CASSLGSGGPANYGYTF. The genes are TRBV7-6 and TRBJ1-2, with 8 bases aligning to TRBD1. With V trimmed by 1 base and J by 0 bases, 7 bases remained unmatched. The CDR3 has 17 residues. CDR1 SGHVS and CDR2 FNYEAQ come from the germline V gene.

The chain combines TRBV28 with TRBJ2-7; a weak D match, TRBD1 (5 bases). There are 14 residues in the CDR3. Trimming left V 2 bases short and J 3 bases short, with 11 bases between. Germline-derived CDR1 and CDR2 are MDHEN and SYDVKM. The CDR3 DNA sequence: TGTGCCAGCAGTTTACTGCAGGGTTACTACGAGCAGTACTTC. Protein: CASSLLQGYYEQYF.

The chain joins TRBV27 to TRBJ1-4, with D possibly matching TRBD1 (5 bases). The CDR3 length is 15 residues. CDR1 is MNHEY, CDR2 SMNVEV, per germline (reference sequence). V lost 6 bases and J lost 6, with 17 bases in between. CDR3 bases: TGTGCCAGCAGCTCTATAAGCGGGGCTGATGAAAAACTGTTTTTT. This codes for CASSSISGADEKLFF.

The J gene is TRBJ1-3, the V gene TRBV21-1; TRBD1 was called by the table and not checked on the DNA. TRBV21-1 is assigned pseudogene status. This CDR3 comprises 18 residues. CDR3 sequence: CASSINGGPPRDGNTIYF. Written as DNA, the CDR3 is TGTGCCAGCAGCATAAATGGGGGCCCTCCAAGAGACGGAAACACCATATATTTT.

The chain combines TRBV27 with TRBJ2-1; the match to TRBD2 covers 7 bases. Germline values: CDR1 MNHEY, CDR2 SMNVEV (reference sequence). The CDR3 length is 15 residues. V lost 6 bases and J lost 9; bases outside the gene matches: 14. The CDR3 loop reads CASSLASSGIFEQFF. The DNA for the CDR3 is TGTGCCAGCAGCCTCGCCTCTAGCGGAATCTTTGAGCAGTTCTTC.

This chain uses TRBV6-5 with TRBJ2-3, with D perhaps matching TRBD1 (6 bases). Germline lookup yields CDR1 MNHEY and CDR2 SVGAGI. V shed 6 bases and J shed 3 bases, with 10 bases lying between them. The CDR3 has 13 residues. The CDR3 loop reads CASRDSLTDTQYF. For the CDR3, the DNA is TGTGCCAGCAGGGACAGCCTAACAGATACGCAGTATTTT.

The CDR3 protein is CASSRDRYQPQHF. The CDR3, as DNA: TGTGCCAGCAGCCGGGACAGGTATCAGCCCCAGCATTTT. The chain joins TRBV11-2 to TRBJ1-5; 8 nucleotides match TRBD1. This CDR3 is 13 amino acids long. V dropped 5 bases and J dropped 5; count of bases not matched to a gene: 2. Germline CDR1 reads SGHAT; CDR2 reads FQNNGV.

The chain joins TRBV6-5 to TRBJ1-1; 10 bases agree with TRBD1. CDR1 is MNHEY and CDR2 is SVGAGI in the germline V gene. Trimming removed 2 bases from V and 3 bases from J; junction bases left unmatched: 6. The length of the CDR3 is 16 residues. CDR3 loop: CASSYTAGTGDTEAFF. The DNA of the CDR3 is TGTGCCAGCAGTTACACGGCCGGGACAGGGGACACTGAAGCTTTCTTT.